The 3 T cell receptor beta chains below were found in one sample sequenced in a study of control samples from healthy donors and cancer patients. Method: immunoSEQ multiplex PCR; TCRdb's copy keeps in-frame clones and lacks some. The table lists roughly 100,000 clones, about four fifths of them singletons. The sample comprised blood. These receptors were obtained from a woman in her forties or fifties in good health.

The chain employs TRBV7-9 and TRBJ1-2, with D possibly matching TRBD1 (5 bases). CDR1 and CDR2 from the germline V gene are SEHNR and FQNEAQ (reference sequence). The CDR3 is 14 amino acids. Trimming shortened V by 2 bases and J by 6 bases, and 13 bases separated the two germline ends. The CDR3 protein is CASSLRGNIDGYTF. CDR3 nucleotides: TGTGCCAGCAGCTTAAGGGGTAACATTGATGGCTACACCTTC.

This chain's CDR3 is CASTSGGANTGELFF. CDR3 coding DNA: TGCGCCAGTACTAGCGGGGGGGCGAACACCGGGGAGCTGTTTTTT. This rearrangement joins TRBV5-1 to TRBJ2-2; 13 positions match TRBD2. V dropped 8 bases and J dropped 0; count of bases not matched to a gene: 1. Germline CDR1 and CDR2: SGHRS and YFSETQ. CDR3 length: 15 residues.

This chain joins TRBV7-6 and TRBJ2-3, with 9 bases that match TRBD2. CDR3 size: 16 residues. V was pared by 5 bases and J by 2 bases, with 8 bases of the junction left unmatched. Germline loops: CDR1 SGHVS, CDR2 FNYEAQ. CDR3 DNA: TGTGCCAGCAGCCCTAAGCGGGGGGACTTCACAGATACGCAGTATTTT. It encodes CASSPKRGDFTDTQYF.